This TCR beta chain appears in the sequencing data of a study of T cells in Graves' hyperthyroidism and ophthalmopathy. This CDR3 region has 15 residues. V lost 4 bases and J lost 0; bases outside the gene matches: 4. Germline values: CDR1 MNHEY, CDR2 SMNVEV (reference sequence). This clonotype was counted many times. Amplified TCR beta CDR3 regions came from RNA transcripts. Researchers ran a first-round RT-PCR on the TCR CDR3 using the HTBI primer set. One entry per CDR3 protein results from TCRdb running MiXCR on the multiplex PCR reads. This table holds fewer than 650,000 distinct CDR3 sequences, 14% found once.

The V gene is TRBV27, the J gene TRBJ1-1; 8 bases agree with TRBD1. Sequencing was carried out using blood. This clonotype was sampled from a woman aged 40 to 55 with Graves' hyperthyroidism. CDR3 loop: CASSSRTGLNTEAFF. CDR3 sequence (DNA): TGTGCCAGCAGTTCTAGGACAGGGTTGAACACTGAAGCTTTCTTT.